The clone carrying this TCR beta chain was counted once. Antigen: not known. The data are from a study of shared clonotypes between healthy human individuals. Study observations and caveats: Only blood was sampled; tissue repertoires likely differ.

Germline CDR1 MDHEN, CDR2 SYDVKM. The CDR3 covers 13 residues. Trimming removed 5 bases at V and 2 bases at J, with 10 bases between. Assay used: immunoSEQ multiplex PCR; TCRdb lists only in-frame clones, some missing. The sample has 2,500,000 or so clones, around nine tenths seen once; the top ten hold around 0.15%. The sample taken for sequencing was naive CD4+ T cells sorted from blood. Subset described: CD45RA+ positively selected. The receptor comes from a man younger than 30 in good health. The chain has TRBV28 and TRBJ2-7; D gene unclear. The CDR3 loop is CASSIGPAYEQYF. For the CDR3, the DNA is TGTGCCAGCAGTATAGGGCCAGCCTACGAGCAGTACTTC.